These T cell receptor beta chains were read from a single sample in a study of T-cell memory formation after mild COVID-19. From the 5' RACE reads, TCRdb called clonotypes with MiXCR, one entry per CDR3 protein. The sample contains a few hundred thousand distinct CDR3 sequences, 16% of which appear only once. The sequencing input was PBMCs or a T cell subset sorted from them (not recorded which). All receptors derive from a man between 18 and 29 years old who had mild COVID-19 (a few samples of this study predate the infection). Cell type and time point are not known. Each CDR3 is given with its conserved first and last residue.

v_call,j_call,cdr3_aa
TRBV20-1,TRBJ2-1,CSAESSPYNEQFF
TRBV9,TRBJ2-3,CASNLGVPPTDTQYF
TRBV20-1,TRBJ2-7,CSPGEGGDEQYF
TRBV5-1,TRBJ2-7,CASSGDGEQYF
TRBV7-8,TRBJ2-2,CASSLVVAGDLSTGELFF
TRBV6-4,TRBJ2-3,CASSVGQNTDTQYF
TRBV5-5,TRBJ2-3,CATRYGTGENTQYF
TRBV18,TRBJ2-5,CASSSYGHQETQYF
TRBV12-3/TRBV12-4,TRBJ2-2,CASSLVEGTGELFF
TRBV20-1,TRBJ2-1,CSARDRRGPSFF
TRBV4-2,TRBJ2-2,CASSQSWTSGSAGELFF
TRBV5-6,TRBJ2-5,CASSQGSVAGTQYF
TRBV7-2,TRBJ2-7,CASSVRDPSKAYEQYF
TRBV7-9,TRBJ1-1,CASSDRGPGKAFF
TRBV20-1,TRBJ2-7,CSARDFKGNYEQYF
TRBV4-3,TRBJ2-3,CASSQDRQATQYF
TRBV6-2/TRBV6-3,TRBJ2-5,CASSSSQELPQYF
TRBV6-5,TRBJ1-3,CASSYGDTGNTIYF
TRBV5-1,TRBJ2-1,CASSQGTSGVGSYNEQFF
TRBV4-2,TRBJ1-1,CASSQDPKNTEAFF
TRBV3-1,TRBJ2-3,CASSQAGGAGVKQYF
TRBV2,TRBJ2-5,CASQGLETQYF
TRBV30,TRBJ2-1,CAWSRARYNEQFF
TRBV7-9,TRBJ2-3,CASSPPRDRHTDTQYF
TRBV7-6,TRBJ2-1,CASSYDSWNEQFF
TRBV12-3/TRBV12-4,TRBJ1-5,CASSGSRQGTQHF
TRBV9,TRBJ2-2,CASSVFGKNTGELFF
TRBV5-1,TRBJ2-3,CASSYIDTQYF
TRBV7-3,TRBJ2-1,CASSKGISSYNEQFF
TRBV11-2,TRBJ2-2,CASSFRTANTGELFF
TRBV20-1,TRBJ2-1,CSAYSKAGGLYNEQFF
TRBV7-2,TRBJ1-2,CASSLNRKGYTF
TRBV11-2,TRBJ1-5,CASSPGIGTGVNQPQHF
TRBV29-1,TRBJ2-3,CSVVLPDGPSTDTQYF
TRBV10-3,TRBJ2-7,CAISDSRSPLEQYF
TRBV6-5,TRBJ2-1,CASSYKRGLGTPERREQFF
TRBV12-3/TRBV12-4,TRBJ1-6,CASSFAGDSPLHF
TRBV30,TRBJ1-1,CAWSGANTEAFF
TRBV5-1,TRBJ2-1,CASTTDWNEQFF
TRBV7-2,TRBJ2-2,CASSRPSRGTGELFF